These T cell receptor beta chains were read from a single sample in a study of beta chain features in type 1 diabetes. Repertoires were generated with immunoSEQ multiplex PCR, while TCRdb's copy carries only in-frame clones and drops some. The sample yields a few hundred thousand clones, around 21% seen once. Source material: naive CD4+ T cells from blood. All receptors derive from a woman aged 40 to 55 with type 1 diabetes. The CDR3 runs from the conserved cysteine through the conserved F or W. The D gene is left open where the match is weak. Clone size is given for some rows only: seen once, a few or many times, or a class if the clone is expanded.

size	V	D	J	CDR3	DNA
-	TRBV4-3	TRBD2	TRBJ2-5	CASSQGRTSGQETQYF	TGCGCCAGCAGCCAAGGACGGACTAGCGGCCAAGAGACCCAGTACTTC
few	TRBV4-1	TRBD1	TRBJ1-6	CASSQVDRDSPLHF	TGCGCCAGCAGCCAAGTGGACAGGGATTCACCCCTCCACTTT
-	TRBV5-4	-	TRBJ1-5	CASSSGSNQPQHF	TGTGCCAGCAGCAGCGGGAGCAATCAGCCCCAGCATTTT
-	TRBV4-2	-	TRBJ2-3	CASSQDKVGGGGPDTQYF	TGTGCCAGCAGCCAAGATAAGGTGGGAGGGGGAGGACCAGATACGCAGTATTTT
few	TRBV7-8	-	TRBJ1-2	CASSPPGGHGYTF	TGTGCCAGCAGCCCCCCGGGGGGACATGGCTACACCTTC
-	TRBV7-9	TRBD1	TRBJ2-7	CASSAPGQGIYEQYF	TGTGCCAGCAGCGCGCCGGGACAGGGTATCTACGAGCAGTACTTC
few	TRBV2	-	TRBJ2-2	CASSPIGGLNTGELFF	TGTGCCAGCAGCCCGATCGGGGGGCTGAACACCGGGGAGCTGTTTTTT
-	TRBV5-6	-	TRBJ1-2	CASSRNSGFYGYTF	TGTGCCAGCAGCCGAAATTCGGGGTTCTACGGCTACACCTTC
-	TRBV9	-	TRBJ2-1	CASSVGTTTYNEQFF	TGTGCCAGCAGCGTAGGGACTACTACCTACAATGAGCAGTTCTTC
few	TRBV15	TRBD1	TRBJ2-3	CATSNPRTGLTDTQYF	TGTGCCACCAGCAACCCCCGGACAGGACTCACAGATACGCAGTATTTT
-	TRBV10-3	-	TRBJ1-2	CAISDVSDGYTF	TGTGCCATCAGTGATGTGTCGGATGGCTACACCTTC
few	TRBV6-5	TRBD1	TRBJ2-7	CASSSGQGPVEQYF	TGTGCCAGCAGTTCCGGACAGGGGCCCGTCGAGCAGTACTTC
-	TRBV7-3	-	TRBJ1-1	CASSFGGNTEAFF	TGTGCCAGCAGCTTCGGAGGGAACACTGAAGCTTTCTTT
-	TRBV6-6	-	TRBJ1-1	CASSWAQEAFF	TGTGCCAGCAGTTGGGCACAGGAAGCTTTCTTT
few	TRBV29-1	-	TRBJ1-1	CSVESEGAAAFF	TGCAGCGTTGAGTCAGAAGGGGCTGCAGCTTTCTTT
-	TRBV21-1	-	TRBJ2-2	CASSKAPGRGNSTGELFF	TGTGCCAGCAGCAAAGCCCCAGGACGCGGGAATAGCACCGGGGAGCTGTTTTTT
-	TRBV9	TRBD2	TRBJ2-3	CASSAGTSGVTDTQYF	TGTGCCAGCAGCGCCGGGACTAGCGGGGTCACAGATACGCAGTATTTT
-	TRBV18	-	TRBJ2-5	CASSPGGIQETQYF	TGTGCCAGCTCACCAGGGGGGATACAAGAGACCCAGTACTTC
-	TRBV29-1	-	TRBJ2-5	CSVDSGYQETQYF	TGCAGCGTTGATTCGGGGTACCAAGAGACCCAGTACTTC
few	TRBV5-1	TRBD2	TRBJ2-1	CASSLSPGLADNEQFF	TGCGCCAGCAGCTTGTCCCCGGGACTAGCGGACAATGAGCAGTTCTTC
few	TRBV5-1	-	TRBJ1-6	CASSVGYTDSPLHF	TGCGCCAGCAGCGTCGGGTATACGGATTCACCCCTCCACTTT
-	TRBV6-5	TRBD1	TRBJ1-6	CASSRQGSNSPLHF	TGTGCCAGCAGCCGACAGGGATCCAATTCACCCCTCCACTTT
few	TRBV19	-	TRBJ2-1	CASRVAGQFGEQFF	TGTGCCAGTAGGGTAGCGGGACAGTTTGGTGAGCAGTTCTTC
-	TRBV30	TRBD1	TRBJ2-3	CAWTRGHRTDTQYF	TGTGCCTGGACGAGGGGGCACCGCACAGATACGCAGTATTTT
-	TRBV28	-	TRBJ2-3	CATRTVTDTQYF	TGTGCCACCAGGACAGTCACAGATACGCAGTATTTT
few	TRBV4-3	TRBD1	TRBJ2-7	CASSQEAGYRGSYEQYF	TGCGCCAGCAGCCAAGAGGCTGGGTACAGGGGGTCCTACGAGCAGTACTTC
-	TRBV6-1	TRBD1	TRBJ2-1	CASNGGDRGNEQFF	TGTGCCTCAAACGGTGGGGACAGGGGCAATGAGCAGTTCTTC
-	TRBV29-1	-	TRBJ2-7	CSVAAGSGYEQYF	TGCAGCGTTGCGGCGGGAAGCGGCTACGAGCAGTACTTC
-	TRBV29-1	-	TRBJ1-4	CSVEFRQANEKLFF	TGCAGCGTTGAATTCCGCCAGGCTAATGAAAAACTGTTTTTT
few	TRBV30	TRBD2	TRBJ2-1	CAWSLLAGGLDEQFF	TGTGCCTGGAGCTTACTAGCGGGAGGTTTGGATGAGCAGTTCTTC
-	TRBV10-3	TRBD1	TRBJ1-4	CATRDSRTTNEKLFF	TGTGCCACCAGGGACAGCCGTACAACTAATGAAAAACTGTTTTTT
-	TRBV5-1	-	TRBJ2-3	CASSLLSGGGTDTQYF	TGCGCCAGCAGCCTCCTAAGCGGAGGAGGTACAGATACGCAGTATTTT
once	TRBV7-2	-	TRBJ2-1	CASSLLLDEQFF	TGTGCCAGCAGCTTATTGCTAGATGAGCAGTTCTTC
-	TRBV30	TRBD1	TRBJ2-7	CAWTTGTVNEQYF	TGTGCCTGGACTACCGGGACAGTCAACGAGCAGTACTTC
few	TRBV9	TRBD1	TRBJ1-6	CASSQGALSNSPLHF	TGTGCCAGTAGTCAGGGGGCCTTGTCGAATTCACCCCTCCACTTT
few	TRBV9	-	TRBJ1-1	CASSVEPMNTEAFF	TGTGCCAGCAGCGTGGAGCCTATGAACACTGAAGCTTTCTTT
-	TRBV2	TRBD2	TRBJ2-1	CASSDLLAGGPAGEQFF	TGTGCCAGCAGTGACCTTTTAGCGGGAGGGCCTGCGGGTGAGCAGTTCTTC
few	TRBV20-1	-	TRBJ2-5	CSARDHKTQYF	TGCAGTGCTAGAGATCACAAGACCCAGTACTTC
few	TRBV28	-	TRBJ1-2	CASSPDYGYTF	TGTGCCAGCAGTCCCGACTATGGCTACACCTTC
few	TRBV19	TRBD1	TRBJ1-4	CASSTRDRAFQEKLFF	TGTGCCAGTAGTACCCGGGACAGGGCGTTTCAAGAAAAACTGTTTTTT
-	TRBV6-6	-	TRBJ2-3	CASSYRGSTDTQYF	TGTGCCAGCAGTTACCGAGGGAGCACAGATACGCAGTATTTT
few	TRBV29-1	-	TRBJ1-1	CSVGGTWNTEAFF	TGCAGCGTGGGGGGTACTTGGAACACTGAAGCTTTCTTT
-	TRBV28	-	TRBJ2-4	CASSSQGGGNIQYF	TGTGCCAGCAGTTCCCAGGGAGGAGGGAACATTCAGTACTTC
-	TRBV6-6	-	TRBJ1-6	CASTPGTPYNSPLHF	TGTGCCAGCACCCCCGGGACACCTTATAATTCACCCCTCCACTTT
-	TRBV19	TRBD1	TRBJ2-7	CASSIDLWTGSSYEQYF	TGTGCCAGTAGTATAGATCTCTGGACAGGAAGCTCCTACGAGCAGTACTTC
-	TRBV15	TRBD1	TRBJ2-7	CATSRDLISGGIYEQYF	TGTGCCACCAGCAGAGATCTCATTTCAGGGGGCATTTACGAGCAGTACTTC
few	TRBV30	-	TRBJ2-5	CAWSLGNRFPQETQYF	TGTGCCTGGAGTTTGGGGAACAGGTTCCCCCAAGAGACCCAGTACTTC
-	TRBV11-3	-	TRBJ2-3	CASSLGLRTDTQYF	TGTGCCAGCAGCTTGGGACTTCGCACAGATACGCAGTATTTT
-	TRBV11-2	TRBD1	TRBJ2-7	CASSVTTGINEQYF	TGTGCCAGCAGCGTAACGACAGGGATCAACGAGCAGTACTTC
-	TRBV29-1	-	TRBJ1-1	CSVEDGHTNTEAFF	TGCAGCGTTGAAGACGGACACACGAACACTGAAGCTTTCTTT
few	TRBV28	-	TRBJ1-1	CASSLVGVYGEAFF	TGTGCCAGCAGCCTTGTAGGGGTGTACGGTGAAGCTTTCTTT
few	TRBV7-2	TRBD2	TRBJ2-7	CASSPGLVPNEQYF	TGTGCCAGCAGCCCTGGACTAGTTCCCAACGAGCAGTACTTC
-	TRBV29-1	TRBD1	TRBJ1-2	CSVLTGGAFGYTF	TGCAGCGTTTTGACAGGGGGCGCGTTTGGCTACACCTTC
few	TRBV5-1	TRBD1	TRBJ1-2	CASSSGTGAGANYGYTF	TGCGCCAGCAGCTCCGGGACAGGGGCGGGAGCTAACTATGGCTACACCTTC
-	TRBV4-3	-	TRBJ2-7	CASSQDGGLDEQYF	TGCGCCAGCAGCCAAGACGGGGGATTGGACGAGCAGTACTTC
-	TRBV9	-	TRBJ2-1	CASSVDEAVLYNEQFF	TGTGCCAGCAGCGTAGACGAGGCGGTATTATACAATGAGCAGTTCTTC
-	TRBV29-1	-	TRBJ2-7	CSVRTANYEQYF	TGCAGCGTAAGGACAGCCAACTACGAGCAGTACTTC